The rows below give T cell receptor beta chains drawn from one sample of a study of T cells after yellow fever vaccination. A single record per CDR3 protein comes from TCRdb applying MiXCR to the 5' RACE reads. The data show about 150,000 distinct CDR3 sequences, 6.6% seen once. Material: CD4+ T cells sorted from PBMCs, obtained 10 days after the yellow fever booster vaccination. The receptors were sampled from a young man who received the YFV17D yellow fever vaccine. Both conserved end residues are part of each CDR3. A D gene is named only where the DNA matches it firmly. Clone size, where shown, is once, few, many, or a class for clones that have expanded.

size	J	V	D	DNA	CDR3
many	TRBJ2-7	TRBV20-1	TRBD1	TGCAGTGCTAGCCAGTGGGGACAGGGCCAATACGAGCAGTACTTC	CSASQWGQGQYEQYF
many	TRBJ2-1	TRBV11-2	.	TGTGCCAGCAGCTTAGCGGCCTATAATGAGCAGTTCTTC	CASSLAAYNEQFF
.	TRBJ2-6	TRBV4-1	.	TGCGCCAGCAGTCCACGGGCTAATGGGGCCAAAGTCCTGACTTTC	CASSPRANGAKVLTF
many	TRBJ2-1	TRBV5-1	.	TGCGCCAGCAGCCAGTGGGGTGAGCAGTTCTTC	CASSQWGEQFF
many	TRBJ1-2	TRBV6-2/TRBV6-3	.	TGTGCCAGCAGTACTGGACTTCGTAGCTACACCTTC	CASSTGLRSYTF
.	TRBJ2-2	TRBV6-5	.	TGTGCCAGCAGTTACAGAGGAGACACCGGGGAGCTGTTTTTT	CASSYRGDTGELFF
.	TRBJ2-7	TRBV14	.	TGTGCCAGCAGTCTATCCTCCGAGCAGTACTTC	CASSLSSEQYF
many	TRBJ2-5	TRBV7-2	.	TGTGCCAGCAGTGCGAGGGGCGCGGAGACCCAGTACTTC	CASSARGAETQYF
many	TRBJ1-5	TRBV12-3/TRBV12-4	.	TGTGCCAGCAGTTTATCGGCAGGGAGTAGCAATCAGCCCCAGCATTTT	CASSLSAGSSNQPQHF
few	TRBJ2-1	TRBV30	TRBD2	TGTGCCTGGAGTGCCCCGGGGAGCGGGAGGGCCTACTACAATGAGCAGTTCTTC	CAWSAPGSGRAYYNEQFF
.	TRBJ2-6	TRBV28	.	TGTGCCAGCAGTCCCCCCCCGGGGGCTGGGGCCAACGTCCTGACTTTC	CASSPPPGAGANVLTF
few	TRBJ2-3	TRBV5-4	.	TGTGCCAGCAGCTCCCCAACCAGGACCACAGATACGCAGTATTTT	CASSSPTRTTDTQYF
many	TRBJ2-3	TRBV11-1	TRBD1	TGTGCCAGCAGCCCACTCGGGTCGACAGGGTTGAGAACAGATACGCAGTATTTT	CASSPLGSTGLRTDTQYF
many	TRBJ2-5	TRBV5-1	.	TGCGCCAGCAGCTTGGCTGACCGAGAGACCCAGTACTTC	CASSLADRETQYF
many	TRBJ2-1	TRBV5-1	TRBD2	TGCGCCAGCAGCGCGGGAGGCCCCTACAATGAGCAGTTCTTC	CASSAGGPYNEQFF
.	TRBJ2-2	TRBV11-1	TRBD1	TGTGCCAGCAGCCGTATCTACGCAACAGGGGGAGGCACCGGGGAGCTGTTTTTT	CASSRIYATGGGTGELFF
many	TRBJ2-1	TRBV5-6	.	TGTGCCAGCAGCTTGCGGGTTAGCAGCTACAATGAGCAGTTCTTC	CASSLRVSSYNEQFF
few	TRBJ2-2	TRBV10-1	.	TGCGCCAGCAGTAACAGGAACGGGGAGCTGTTTTTT	CASSNRNGELFF
many	TRBJ1-1	TRBV19	.	TGTGCCAGTAAAGTGGGCAGGAACACTGAAGCTTTCTTT	CASKVGRNTEAFF
.	TRBJ2-4	TRBV11-2	.	TGTGCCAGCAGCTTACGGGGCCCCAGGAGGGGCATTCAGTACTTC	CASSLRGPRRGIQYF
many	TRBJ2-3	TRBV10-3	.	TGTGCCATCCAACGTTTAGCAGGAAGCACAGATACGCAGTATTTT	CAIQRLAGSTDTQYF
many	TRBJ2-7	TRBV19	.	TGTGCCAGTAGTATAGTTCACGGACAGTCCTACTACGAGCAGTACTTC	CASSIVHGQSYYEQYF
.	TRBJ2-3	TRBV4-1	.	TGCGCCAGCAGCTCTTTCACAGATACGCAGTATTTT	CASSSFTDTQYF
few	TRBJ2-1	TRBV5-1	TRBD2	TGCGCCAGCAGCCAGGGACTAGGATACAATGAGCAGTTCTTC	CASSQGLGYNEQFF
many	TRBJ2-3	TRBV9	.	TGTGCCAGCAGCGTTGGACCAACCCGCACAGATACGCAGTATTTT	CASSVGPTRTDTQYF
many	TRBJ1-4	TRBV20-1	.	TGCAGTGTCGAACGCCTCCATGAAAAACTGTTTTTT	CSVERLHEKLFF
many	TRBJ2-7	TRBV20-1	.	TGCAGTGCTAGATGGAAAGATCCCCGGACGGTTTACTACGAGCAGTACTTC	CSARWKDPRTVYYEQYF
many	TRBJ2-7	TRBV4-3	TRBD2	TGCGCCAGCAGCCAAGGGACTAGCGGGAGTTCCGAGCAGTACTTC	CASSQGTSGSSEQYF
many	TRBJ2-5	TRBV29-1	.	TGCAGCGTTGCGAGCGCTCAAGAGACCCAGTACTTC	CSVASAQETQYF
.	TRBJ2-5	TRBV20-1	.	TGCAGTGCTACGGGGGACAGCGACCAAGAGACCCAGTACTTC	CSATGDSDQETQYF
.	TRBJ2-5	TRBV5-6	TRBD2	TGTGCCAGCAGCGCTACTAAGACTAGCGGGGCCCCGTTTAAAGAGACCCAGTACTTC	CASSATKTSGAPFKETQYF
many	TRBJ2-7	TRBV29-1	.	TGCAGCGTAAGCTCTAGCGGGACAGGCGGCGAGCAGTACTTC	CSVSSSGTGGEQYF
many	TRBJ2-3	TRBV4-3	TRBD2	TGCGCCAGCAGCCAAGATGGGGTAGCGGGAGGAACGAACACAGATACGCAGTATTTT	CASSQDGVAGGTNTDTQYF
many	TRBJ2-1	TRBV12-5	.	TGTGCTAGTGGGTCCCCCCCGTCCTACAATGAGCAGTTCTTC	CASGSPPSYNEQFF
many	TRBJ2-3	TRBV20-1	.	TGCAGTGTCAAACAGGACAACACAGATACGCAGTATTTT	CSVKQDNTDTQYF
many	TRBJ2-7	TRBV7-2	.	TGTGCCAGCAGCCAGGGGCTGGTGGTGGACGAGCAGTACTTC	CASSQGLVVDEQYF
many	TRBJ1-1	TRBV12-3/TRBV12-4	.	TGTGCCAGCAGCCGGTCACAGGGTAACACTGAAGCTTTCTTT	CASSRSQGNTEAFF